Listed here are 22 T cell receptor beta chains from one sample, sequenced in a study of technical replicates of blood from a few donors. Here immunoSEQ multiplex PCR was the method, and the copy in TCRdb shows in-frame clones only, minus some. The sample has 80,000 to 95,000 clones, approximately 94% seen once. Source material: T cells isolated from PBMCs. The receptors originated from a human donor in good health.

V and J are TRBV28 and TRBJ2-7, with D perhaps matching TRBD1 (5 bases). V was shortened by 11 bases and J by 2 bases, with 13 bases between the two germline ends. The CDR3 runs to 12 residues. The germline V gene encodes CDR1 MDHEN and CDR2 SYDVKM. CDR3: CADQGQTYEQYF. Written as DNA, the CDR3 is TGTGCCGATCAAGGACAAACCTACGAGCAGTACTTC. The full variable domain, rest sourced from reference TRBV28 and TRBJ2-7, is DVKVTQSSRYLVKRTGEKVFLECVQDMDHENMFWYRQDPGLGLRLIYFSYDVKMKEKGDIPEGYSVSREKKERFSLILESASTNQTSMYLCADQGQTYEQYFGPGTRLTVT.

The chain links TRBV6-6 to TRBJ1-5; TRBD1 agrees at 9 bases. Unmatched junction bases numbered 4, after V lost 2 bases and J lost 5 bases. CDR1 is MNHNY and CDR2 is SVGAGI in the germline V gene (reference sequence). The CDR3 sequence is 15 residues long. CDR3 region: CASSYPGQGYQPQHF. The CDR3 coding sequence is TGTGCCAGCAGTTACCCGGGACAGGGATATCAGCCCCAGCATTTT.

The J gene is TRBJ2-5, the V gene TRBV4-1, with TRBD2 matching 7 bases. V lost 4 bases, J lost 1 base, and 6 bases stayed unmatched. This CDR3 has 15 residues. Germline-derived CDR1 and CDR2 are MGHRA and YSYEKL. The CDR3 DNA reads TGCGCCAGCAGCCTTGGAGCGGGAAGCCAAGAGACCCAGTACTTC. Its protein product is CASSLGAGSQETQYF.

The gene calls are TRBV4-2 and TRBJ1-4; TRBD1 is a possible D gene (5 bases). Trimming pared 6 bases from V and 7 bases from J, leaving 15 bases between. CDR3 length equals 14 residues. Germline V CDR1 and CDR2: LGHNA, YNFKEQ. CDR3 amino acids: CASRETGGFEKLFF. The CDR3 DNA reads TGTGCCAGCAGGGAGACCGGGGGATTTGAAAAACTGTTTTTT.

This clone was recorded only once. The chain carries TRBV7-9 and TRBJ2-7; D gene ambiguous. The CDR3 spans 13 residues. Looked up from germline, CDR1 is SEHNR and CDR2 is FQNEAQ (reference sequence). The V gene lost 1 base and the J gene lost 3 bases, with 7 bases spanning the gap. The CDR3 coding sequence is TGTGCCAGCAGCTTAGGTAACAGCTACGAGCAGTACTTC. Amino acid sequence: CASSLGNSYEQYF.

The chain links TRBV7-9 to TRBJ2-1; D gene unclear. V lost 1 base to trimming and J lost 9 bases, with 16 bases between them. The CDR3 has 15 residues. CDR1 is SEHNR, CDR2 FQNEAQ, per germline (reference sequence). This CDR3 is CASSLGSQTRGEQFF. CDR3 DNA sequence: TGTGCCAGCAGCTTAGGAAGCCAGACCCGCGGTGAGCAGTTCTTC.

V gene TRBV4-1 combines with J gene TRBJ2-4; tentative D call: TRBD1 (6 bases). CDR1 and CDR2 (germline): MGHRA, YSYEKL. This CDR3 has 17 amino acids. V lost 5 bases to trimming and J lost 0 bases, with 17 bases between them. In DNA form, the CDR3 reads TGCGCCAGCAGCAAGGTTTTGGGGGCAACAGCCAAAAACATTCAGTACTTC. Its protein is CASSKVLGATAKNIQYF.

The J gene is TRBJ2-3, the V gene TRBV13, with 7 bases that match TRBD2. The CDR3 is made up of 15 amino acids. CDR1 PRHDT and CDR2 FYEKMQ come from the germline V gene (reference sequence). Trimming removed 7 bases from V and 0 bases from J; junction bases left unmatched: 7. DNA for the CDR3: TGTGCCAGCACCAATCCTAGCGGTAGCACAGATACGCAGTATTTT. This encodes CASTNPSGSTDTQYF.

This clone was observed once. The J gene is TRBJ2-7, the V gene TRBV28; 8 nucleotides line up with TRBD1. Unmatched junction bases numbered 15, after V lost 4 bases and J lost 4 bases. Germline V gives CDR1 MDHEN, CDR2 SYDVKM. The CDR3 consists of 17 residues. CDR3 region: CASSSIGGTGRPYEQYF. CDR3 bases: TGTGCCAGCAGTTCAATCGGCGGGACAGGAAGGCCGTACGAGCAGTACTTC. The full variable domain, rest sourced from reference TRBV28 and TRBJ2-7, is DVKVTQSSRYLVKRTGEKVFLECVQDMDHENMFWYRQDPGLGLRLIYFSYDVKMKEKGDIPEGYSVSREKKERFSLILESASTNQTSMYLCASSSIGGTGRPYEQYFGPGTRLTVT.

The chain links TRBV15 to TRBJ1-5; 7 bases match TRBD1. CDR3 length: 17 amino acids. V shed 4 bases and J 0 bases; nucleotides not matched to a gene: 9. Germline CDR1 is LNHNV and CDR2 is YYDKDF (reference sequence). This CDR3 reads CATSTDRTGNSNQPQHF. The CDR3 bases are TGTGCCACCAGCACCGATCGGACAGGTAATAGCAATCAGCCCCAGCATTTT.

This sequence joins TRBV5-1 and TRBJ1-1; 7 bases are a match to TRBD1. V shed 3 bases and J 8 bases; nucleotides not matched to a gene: 4. This CDR3 spans 12 amino acids. Germline V gene lookup returns CDR1 SGHRS and CDR2 YFSETQ. CDR3 DNA sequence: TGCGCCAGCAGCTGGGGGACAGACGAAGCTTTCTTT. Amino acids: CASSWGTDEAFF.

The CDR3 protein is CASSIGVLAGLEQFF. CDR3 sequence (DNA): TGTGCCAGTAGTATTGGTGTTCTAGCGGGACTTGAGCAGTTCTTC. The chain uses TRBV19 and TRBJ2-1, with 9 bases identical to TRBD2. The CDR3 totals 15 residues. Germline CDR1 is LNHDA and CDR2 is SQIVND (reference sequence). Germline trimming cut 3 bases from V and 9 bases from J; bases unmatched to any gene: 9. The entire variable domain, with the rest obtained from reference TRBV19 and TRBJ2-1, is as follows: DGGITQSPKYLFRKEGQNVTLSCEQNLNHDAMYWYRQDPGQGLRLIYYSQIVNDFQKGDIAEGYSVSREKKESFPLTVTSAQKNPTAFYLCASSIGVLAGLEQFFGPGTRLTVL.

The V and J genes are TRBV29-1 and TRBJ2-4; D gene ambiguous. The CDR3 is 12 amino acids. V was cut by 5 bases and J by 8 bases, with 13 bases left in between. Germline V gene lookup returns CDR1 SQVTM and CDR2 ANQGSEA. CDR3 in amino acids: CSVRGPEDIQYF. DNA for the CDR3: TGCAGCGTTCGCGGCCCCGAGGACATTCAGTACTTC. The variable domain in full, with the rest retrieved from reference TRBV29-1 and TRBJ2-4, is SAVISQKPSRDICQRGTSLTIQCQVDSQVTMMFWYRQQPGQSLTLIATANQGSEATYESGFVIDKFPISRPNLTFSTLTVSNMSPEDSSIYLCSVRGPEDIQYFGAGTRLSVL.

This rearrangement joins TRBV29-1 to TRBJ1-1; D remains ambiguous. CDR1 and CDR2 (germline): SQVTM, ANQGSEA. The CDR3 runs to 12 residues. Trimming shortened V by 8 bases and J by 1 base, and 11 bases separated the two germline ends. For the CDR3, the DNA is TGCAGCCCTAGAGAGACGAACACTGAAGCTTTCTTT. Translating it yields CSPRETNTEAFF.

The rearrangement links TRBV30 to TRBJ1-2, with D possibly being TRBD1 (5 bases). The V gene's germline CDR1 is GTSNPN and CDR2 SVGIG (reference sequence). V lost 2 bases and J 0 bases, leaving 10 bases between the germline ends. CDR3 length: 14 residues. Here the CDR3 DNA reads TGTGCCTGGAGTATACAGGTTACTAACTATGGCTACACCTTC. It encodes CAWSIQVTNYGYTF.

This chain uses TRBV19 with TRBJ1-2, with a possible D match to TRBD1 (5 bases). The germline V and J ends were trimmed by 5 bases and 4 bases, with 11 bases remaining between them. The CDR3 sequence is 13 residues long. In germline, CDR1 is LNHDA, CDR2 SQIVND (reference sequence). Here the CDR3 DNA reads TGTGCCAGTAGTTTCCAGGGTGTCTATGGCTACACCTTC. Protein product: CASSFQGVYGYTF.

The chain combines TRBV11-2 with TRBJ1-1, with TRBD1 as a possible D gene (5 bases). This CDR3 has 13 amino acids. Germline values: CDR1 SGHAT, CDR2 FQNNGV. V was pared by 5 bases and J by 9 bases, with 16 bases between. CDR3 sequence: CASSPVGLLKAFF. DNA of the CDR3: TGTGCCAGCAGCCCCGTGGGGCTCCTAAAAGCTTTCTTT.

The chain carries TRBV29-1 and TRBJ1-1; D call uncertain. Trimming removed 1 base from V and 2 bases from J, with 11 bases in between. The CDR3 is made up of 14 amino acids. Germline loops: CDR1 SQVTM, CDR2 ANQGSEA. The CDR3 loop is CSVEGEADNTEAFF. CDR3 bases: TGCAGCGTTGAAGGTGAGGCGGATAACACTGAAGCTTTCTTT.

V usage is TRBV7-9 and J usage is TRBJ1-3, with D uncertain. V lost 5 bases, J lost 7 bases, and 27 bases lay in between. The CDR3 runs to 18 residues. Germline-derived CDR1 and CDR2 are SEHNR and FQNEAQ (reference sequence). The CDR3 region is CASSPSRSRETLWNTIYF. The CDR3 nucleotides read TGTGCCAGCAGCCCCTCCAGATCGAGGGAAACGCTCTGGAACACCATATATTTT. The variable domain in full, completed from reference TRBV7-9 and TRBJ1-3, reads DTGVSQNPRHKITKRGQNVTFRCDPISEHNRLYWYRQTLGQGPEFLTYFQNEAQLEKSRLLSDRFSAERPKGSFSTLEIQRTEQGDSAMYLCASSPSRSRETLWNTIYFGEGSWLTVV.

The chain recombines TRBV19 with TRBJ2-1, with TRBD1 matching 9 bases. With 5 bases clipped from V and 9 bases from J, the junction kept 8 bases outside the gene matches. CDR3 length: 14 amino acids. Germline CDR1 is LNHDA and CDR2 is SQIVND (reference sequence). In DNA, the CDR3 is TGTGCCAGTAGTGGGACAGGGATTCGGGTTGAGCAGTTCTTC. This codes for CASSGTGIRVEQFF.

The V gene is TRBV9, the J gene TRBJ1-2, with D possibly matching TRBD1 (6 bases). V was shortened by 7 bases and J by 3 bases, with 10 bases between the two germline ends. Germline values: CDR1 SGDLS, CDR2 YYNGEE. The length of the CDR3 is 12 residues. The CDR3 loop reads CASGDNDYGYTF. The CDR3 DNA reads as TGTGCCAGCGGGGACAACGACTATGGCTACACCTTC.

In its sample, this clone was seen once. The chain recombines TRBV2 with TRBJ2-3; 16 bases are shared with TRBD2. Germline V CDR1 and CDR2: SNHLY, FYNNEI. The CDR3 runs 16 residues. The V gene end was trimmed by 9 bases and the J gene end by 5 bases; junction bases not matched to a gene: 8. The CDR3 protein is CASTWGLAGGRDTQYF. DNA of the CDR3: TGTGCCAGTACTTGGGGACTAGCGGGGGGGCGAGATACGCAGTATTTT.